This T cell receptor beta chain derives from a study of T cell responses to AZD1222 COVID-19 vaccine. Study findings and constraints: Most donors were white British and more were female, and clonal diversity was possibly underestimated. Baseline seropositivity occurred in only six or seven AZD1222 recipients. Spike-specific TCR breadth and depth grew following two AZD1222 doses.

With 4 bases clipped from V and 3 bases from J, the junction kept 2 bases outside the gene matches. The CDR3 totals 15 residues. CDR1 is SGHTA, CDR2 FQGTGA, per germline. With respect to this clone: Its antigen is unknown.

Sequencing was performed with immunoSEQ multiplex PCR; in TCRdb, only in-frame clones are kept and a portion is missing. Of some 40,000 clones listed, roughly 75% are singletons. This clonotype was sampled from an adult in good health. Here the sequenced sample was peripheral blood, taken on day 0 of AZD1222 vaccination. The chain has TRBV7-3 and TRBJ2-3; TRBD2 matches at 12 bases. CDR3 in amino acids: CASSSLAGGTDTQYF. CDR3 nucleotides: TGTGCCAGCAGCTCCCTAGCGGGGGGGACAGATACGCAGTATTTT.